These 2 T cell receptor beta chains were all obtained from the same sample, sequenced in a study of blood T cell repertoires in COVID-19. Profiled with immunoSEQ multiplex PCR; TCRdb holds only in-frame clones, not every one. Here the sample spans some 300,000 clones, roughly 90% being singletons. The material sequenced was PBMCs or T cells enriched from blood (not recorded which). Every receptor here comes from a woman younger than 45 who had been exposed to COVID-19.

The genes are TRBV4-2 and TRBJ2-7; 8 bases agree with TRBD2. The ends lost 3 bases at V and 4 bases at J; junction bases unmatched: 14. Germline V CDR1 and CDR2: LGHNA, YNFKEQ. This CDR3 is built from 17 residues. The CDR3 nucleotides read TGTGCCAGCAGCCACCAAATCCCTAGCGGGCCGTTGTACGAGCAGTACTTC. It codes for CASSHQIPSGPLYEQYF.

This chain connects TRBV5-1 to TRBJ2-7; 12 nucleotides agree with TRBD2. CDR3 length: 16 amino acids. In germline, CDR1 is SGHRS, CDR2 YFSETQ. Germline trimming cut 4 bases from V and 3 bases from J; bases unmatched to any gene: 8. The DNA for the CDR3 is TGCGCCAGCAGCCCGAGACTAGCGGGGGCCATCTACGAGCAGTACTTC. This gives the protein CASSPRLAGAIYEQYF.